The following is a T cell receptor (beta chain) sequence with its context. The sample contains more than one DNA sequence encoding this CDR3. The V gene's germline CDR1 is SGHTA and CDR2 FQGTGA. The CDR3 contains 14 residues. Between the trimmed V and J ends, which lost 3 bases and 7 bases, there was a span of 15 bases. The source of the sample is a study of blood T cell repertoires in COVID-19. Libraries were prepared by immunoSEQ multiplex PCR; TCRdb keeps only in-frame clonotypes and omits some of them. The sample carries under 200,000 clones, around 87% recorded once. The receptor was derived from a man aged 35 to 55 with active or convalescent COVID-19. The chain joins TRBV7-3 to TRBJ1-2; D uncertain. Source material: peripheral blood. The CDR3: CASSLGREKGGYTF. CDR3 nucleotides: TGTGCCAGCAGCTTGGGGAGGGAAAAGGGTGGCTACACCTTC.